The TCR beta chain described here comes from a study of blood T cell repertoires in COVID-19. Study as a whole: The United States, Italy and Spain were the sources of the acute and convalescent COVID-19 samples. From T cells, B-cell-depleted T cells, or PBMCs came the material, which was cDNA or gDNA.

The CDR3 runs 15 residues. Germline V CDR1 and CDR2: SNHLY, FYNNEI. V lost 10 bases and J 7 bases, leaving 20 bases between the germline ends. Authors' processing steps: By means of reference gene primer amplification, nucleated cell counts were estimated. The repertoire was sequenced with immunoSEQ multiplex PCR; TCRdb's copy has only in-frame clones and lacks some. For V, J and clone size, that table is used; D and trimming come from the DNA. The sample includes some 150,000 clones, approximately 84% of them seen just once. The sample consisted of peripheral blood. The receptor comes from a human donor in a cohort sampled during active COVID-19. The gene calls are TRBV2 and TRBJ1-6, with D possibly being TRBD1 (5 bases). CDR3 sequence reads: CATHPNLGGNSPLHF. CDR3 sequence (DNA): TGTGCCACCCATCCCAATTTGGGGGGAAATTCACCCCTCCACTTT.